The clone carrying this TCR beta chain has a single count. TCRdb's table, derived via immunoSEQ multiplex PCR, lists solely in-frame clones and lacks some. The sample has more than 65,000 clones, around 95% seen once; the top ten hold roughly 0.24%. The data were taken from a study of technical replicates of blood from several donors. The CDR3 length is 14 residues. The V and J ends lost 4 bases and 2 bases, in that order; junction bases with no gene match: 4. The germline V gene has CDR1 MGHRA and CDR2 YSYEKL. This receptor was identified in a human donor in good health. The chain is built from TRBV4-1 and TRBJ2-7; 8 positions agree with TRBD1. The specimen was T cells isolated from PBMCs. The CDR3 DNA reads as TGCGCCAGCAGCCTATGGACAGGGCCCTACGAGCAGTACTTC. Residues: CASSLWTGPYEQYF.